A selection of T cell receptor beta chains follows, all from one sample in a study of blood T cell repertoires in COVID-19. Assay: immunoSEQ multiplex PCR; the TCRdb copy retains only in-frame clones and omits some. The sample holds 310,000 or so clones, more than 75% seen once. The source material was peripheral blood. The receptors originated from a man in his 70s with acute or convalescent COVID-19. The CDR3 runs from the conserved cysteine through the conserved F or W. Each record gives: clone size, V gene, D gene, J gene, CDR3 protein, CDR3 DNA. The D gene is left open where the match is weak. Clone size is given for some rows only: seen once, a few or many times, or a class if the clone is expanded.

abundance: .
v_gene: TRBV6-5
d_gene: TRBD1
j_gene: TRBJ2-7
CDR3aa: CASITSGQGSYEQYF
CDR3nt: TGTGCCAGCATCACGTCCGGACAGGGTTCGTACGAGCAGTACTTC

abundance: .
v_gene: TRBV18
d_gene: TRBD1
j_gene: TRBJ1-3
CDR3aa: CASSPQGQTTGNTIYF
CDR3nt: TGTGCCAGCTCACCACAGGGACAGACTACTGGAAACACCATATATTTT

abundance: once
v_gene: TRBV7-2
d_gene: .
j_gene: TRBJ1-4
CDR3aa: CASSSGGAGLLSGKLFF
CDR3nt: TGTGCCAGCAGCTCCGGCGGGGCAGGTTTACTTTCGGGGAAACTGTTTTTT

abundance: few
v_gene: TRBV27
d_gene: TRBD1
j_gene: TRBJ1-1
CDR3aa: CASSLGQGRTEAFF
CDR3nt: TGTGCCAGCAGTTTGGGACAGGGGAGAACTGAAGCTTTCTTT

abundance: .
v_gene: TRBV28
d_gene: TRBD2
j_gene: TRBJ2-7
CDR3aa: CASSLWGGLEGYEQYF
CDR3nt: TGTGCCAGCAGTTTATGGGGGGGACTAGAGGGTTACGAGCAGTACTTC

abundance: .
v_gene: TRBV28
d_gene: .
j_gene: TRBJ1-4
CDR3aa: CASSLSLPGEKLFF
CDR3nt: TGTGCCAGCAGTTTATCACTTCCGGGTGAAAAACTGTTTTTT

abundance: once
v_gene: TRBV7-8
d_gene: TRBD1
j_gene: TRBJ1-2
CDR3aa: CASSRTGGFGYTF
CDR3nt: TGTGCCAGCAGCCGGACAGGGGGTTTTGGCTACACCTTC

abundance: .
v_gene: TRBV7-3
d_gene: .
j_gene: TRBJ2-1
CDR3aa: CASSYRPGAGLNEQFF
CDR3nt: TGTGCCAGCAGCTACCGACCAGGTGCTGGGTTAAATGAGCAGTTCTTC

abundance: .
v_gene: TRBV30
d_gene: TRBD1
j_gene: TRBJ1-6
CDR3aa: CAWSVQQGSSPLHF
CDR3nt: TGTGCCTGGAGTGTACAACAGGGGAGTTCACCCCTCCACTTT

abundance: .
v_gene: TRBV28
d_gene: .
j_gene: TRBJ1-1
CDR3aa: CATTRRTMNTEAFF
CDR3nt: TGTGCCACCACGAGACGGACAATGAACACTGAAGCTTTCTTT

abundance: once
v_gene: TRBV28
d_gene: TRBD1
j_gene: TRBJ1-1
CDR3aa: CASSSTGGSTEAFF
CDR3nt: TGTGCCAGCAGTAGTACAGGGGGAAGCACTGAAGCTTTCTTT

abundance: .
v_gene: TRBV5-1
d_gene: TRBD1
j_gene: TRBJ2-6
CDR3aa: CASSRVRGQANSGANVLTF
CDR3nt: TGCGCCAGCAGCCGGGTCCGGGGACAGGCCAACTCTGGGGCCAACGTCCTGACTTTC

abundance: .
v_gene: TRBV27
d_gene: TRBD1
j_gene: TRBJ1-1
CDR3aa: CASSEVRGATEAFF
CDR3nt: TGTGCCAGCAGTGAGGTCAGGGGGGCCACTGAAGCTTTCTTT

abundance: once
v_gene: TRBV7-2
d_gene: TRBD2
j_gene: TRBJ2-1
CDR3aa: CASSLSVAGSYNEQFF
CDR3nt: TGTGCCAGCAGCTTATCCGTAGCGGGTTCCTACAATGAGCAGTTCTTC

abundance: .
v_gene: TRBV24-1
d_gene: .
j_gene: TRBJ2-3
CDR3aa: CATSDRYRSTDTQYF
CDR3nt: TGTGCCACCAGTGATCGTTACAGGAGCACAGATACGCAGTATTTT

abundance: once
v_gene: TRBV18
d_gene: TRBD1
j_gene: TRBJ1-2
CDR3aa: CASSLQGADDGYTF
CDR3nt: TGTGCCAGCTCACTTCAGGGGGCCGATGATGGCTACACCTTC

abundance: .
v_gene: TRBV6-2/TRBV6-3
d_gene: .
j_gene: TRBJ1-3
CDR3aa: CASSYDWLDTIYF
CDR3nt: TGTGCCAGCAGTTACGATTGGCTCGACACCATATATTTT

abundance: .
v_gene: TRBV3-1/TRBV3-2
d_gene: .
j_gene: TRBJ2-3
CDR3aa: CASSPRDFTTDTQYF
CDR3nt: TGTGCCAGCAGCCCCCGGGACTTCACCACAGATACGCAGTATTTT

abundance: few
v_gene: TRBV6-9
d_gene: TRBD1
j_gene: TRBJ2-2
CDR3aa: CASSHRGHDGELFF
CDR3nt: TGTGCCAGCAGTCACAGGGGGCACGACGGGGAGCTGTTTTTT

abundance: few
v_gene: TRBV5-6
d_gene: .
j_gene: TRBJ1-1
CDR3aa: CASSYPTRPEAFF
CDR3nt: TGTGCCAGCAGCTACCCGACACGGCCTGAAGCTTTCTTT

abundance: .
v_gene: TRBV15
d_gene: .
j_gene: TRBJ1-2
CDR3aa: CATSRDKGQNYGYTF
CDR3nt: TGTGCCACCAGCAGAGATAAGGGACAAAACTATGGCTACACCTTC

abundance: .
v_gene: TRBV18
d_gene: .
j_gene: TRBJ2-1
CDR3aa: CASSPPQGGFNNEQFF
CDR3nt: TGTGCCAGCTCACCACCACAAGGCGGCTTCAACAATGAGCAGTTCTTC

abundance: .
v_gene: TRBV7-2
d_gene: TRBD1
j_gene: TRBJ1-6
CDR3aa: CASSLYSGQMKSPLHF
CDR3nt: TGTGCCAGCAGCTTATATTCGGGACAGATGAAGTCACCCCTCCACTTT

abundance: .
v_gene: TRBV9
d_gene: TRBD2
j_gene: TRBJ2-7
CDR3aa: CASSPQGLAGYYEQYF
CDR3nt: TGTGCCAGCAGCCCTCAAGGGCTAGCGGGGTATTACGAGCAGTACTTC

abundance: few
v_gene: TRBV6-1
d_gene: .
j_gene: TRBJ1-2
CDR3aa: CASSEAPDRIEGYTF
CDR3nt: TGTGCCAGCAGTGAAGCCCCAGACAGAATCGAAGGCTACACCTTC

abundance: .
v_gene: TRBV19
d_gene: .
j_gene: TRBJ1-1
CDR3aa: CASSMEVNTEAFF
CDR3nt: TGTGCCAGTAGTATGGAGGTGAACACTGAAGCTTTCTTT

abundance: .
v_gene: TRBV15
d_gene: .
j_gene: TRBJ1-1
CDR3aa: CATSRGVELRNTEAFF
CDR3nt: TGTGCCACCAGCAGGGGAGTGGAATTGAGAAACACTGAAGCTTTCTTT

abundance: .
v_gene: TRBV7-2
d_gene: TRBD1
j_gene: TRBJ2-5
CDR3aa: CASSLWGQQETQYF
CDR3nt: TGTGCCAGCAGCTTATGGGGACAGCAAGAGACCCAGTACTTC

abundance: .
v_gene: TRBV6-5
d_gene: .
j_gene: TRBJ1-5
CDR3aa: CASKGVQGAHQPQHF
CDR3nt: TGTGCCAGCAAAGGGGTCCAAGGGGCACATCAGCCCCAGCATTTT

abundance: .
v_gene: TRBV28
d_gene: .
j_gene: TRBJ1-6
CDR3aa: CASSFPGSNSPLHF
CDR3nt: TGTGCCAGCAGTTTCCCCGGGAGTAATTCACCCCTCCACTTT

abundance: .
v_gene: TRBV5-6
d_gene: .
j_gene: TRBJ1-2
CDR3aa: CASSLPGSSGYTF
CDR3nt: TGTGCCAGCAGCTTGCCGGGTTCCTCCGGCTACACCTTC

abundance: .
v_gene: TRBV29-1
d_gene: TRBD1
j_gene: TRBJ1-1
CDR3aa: CSVRRGYTEAFF
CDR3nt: TGCAGCGTCCGCAGGGGGTACACTGAAGCTTTCTTT

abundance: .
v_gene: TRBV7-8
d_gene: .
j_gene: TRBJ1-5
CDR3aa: CASSSRSRTSYSNQPQHF
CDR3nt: TGTGCCAGCAGCTCCCGCAGCCGGACAAGCTATAGCAATCAGCCCCAGCATTTT

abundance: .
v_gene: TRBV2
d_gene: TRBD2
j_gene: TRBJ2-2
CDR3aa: CASSGTSGKAGELFF
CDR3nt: TGTGCCAGCAGTGGAACTAGCGGGAAGGCCGGGGAGCTGTTTTTT

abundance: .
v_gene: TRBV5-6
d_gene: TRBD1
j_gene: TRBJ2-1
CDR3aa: CASHRGSLIGEQFF
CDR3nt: TGTGCCAGCCACAGGGGAAGCTTGATCGGTGAGCAGTTCTTC

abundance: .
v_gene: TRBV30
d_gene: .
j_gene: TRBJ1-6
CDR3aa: CAWRGAASPLHF
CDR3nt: TGTGCCTGGAGGGGGGCGGCCTCACCCCTCCACTTT

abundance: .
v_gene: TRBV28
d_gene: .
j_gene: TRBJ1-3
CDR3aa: CASSLARRPITGNTIYF
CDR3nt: TGTGCCAGCAGTTTGGCACGTCGCCCGATCACAGGAAACACCATATATTTT

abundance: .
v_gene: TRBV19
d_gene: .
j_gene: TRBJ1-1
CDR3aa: CASSSMTANTEAFF
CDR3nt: TGTGCCAGTAGTTCCATGACAGCGAACACTGAAGCTTTCTTT

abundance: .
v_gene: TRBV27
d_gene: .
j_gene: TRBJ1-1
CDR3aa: CASSLSGGWTEAFF
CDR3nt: TGTGCCAGCAGTTTATCCGGGGGTTGGACTGAAGCTTTCTTT

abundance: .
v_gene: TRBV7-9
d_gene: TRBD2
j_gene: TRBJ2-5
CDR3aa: CASSRRLAGGETQYF
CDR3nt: TGTGCCAGCAGCCGGAGACTAGCGGGGGGTGAGACCCAGTACTTC

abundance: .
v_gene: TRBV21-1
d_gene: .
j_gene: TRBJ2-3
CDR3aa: CASSNNWLAGPPDTQYF
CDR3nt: TGTGCCAGCAGCAATAACTGGCTAGCGGGGCCCCCAGATACGCAGTATTTT

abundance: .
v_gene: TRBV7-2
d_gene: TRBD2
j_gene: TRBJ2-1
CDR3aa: CASRAGGSSYNEQFF
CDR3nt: TGTGCCAGCAGGGCGGGGGGGAGCTCCTACAATGAGCAGTTCTTC

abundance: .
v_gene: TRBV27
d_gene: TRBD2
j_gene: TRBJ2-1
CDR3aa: CASSLVTSETVNEQFF
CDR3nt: TGTGCCAGCAGTTTGGTTACTAGCGAGACAGTTAATGAGCAGTTCTTC

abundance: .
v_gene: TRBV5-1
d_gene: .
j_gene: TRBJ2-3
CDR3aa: CASSVGRGVTDTQYF
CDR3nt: TGCGCCAGCAGCGTCGGCAGGGGGGTCACAGATACGCAGTATTTT

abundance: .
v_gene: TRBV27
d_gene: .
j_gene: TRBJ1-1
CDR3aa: CASNRGGVGMNTEAFF
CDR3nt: TGTGCCAGCAATCGTGGGGGGGTTGGGATGAACACTGAAGCTTTCTTT

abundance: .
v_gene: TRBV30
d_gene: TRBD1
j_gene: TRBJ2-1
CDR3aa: CAWRVFTGQGYNEQFF
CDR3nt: TGTGCCTGGAGGGTATTCACGGGACAGGGATACAATGAGCAGTTCTTC

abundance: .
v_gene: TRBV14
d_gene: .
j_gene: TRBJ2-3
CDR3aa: CASSQEVVFTDTQYF
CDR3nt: TGTGCCAGCAGCCAAGAGGTAGTGTTCACAGATACGCAGTATTTT

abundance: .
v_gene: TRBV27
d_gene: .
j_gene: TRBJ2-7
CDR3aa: CASRGNNYEQYF
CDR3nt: TGTGCCAGCAGGGGCAATAACTACGAGCAGTACTTC

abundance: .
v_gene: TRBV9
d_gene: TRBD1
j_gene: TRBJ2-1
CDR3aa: CASSPMGQGNEQFF
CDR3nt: TGTGCCAGCAGCCCGATGGGACAGGGCAATGAGCAGTTCTTC

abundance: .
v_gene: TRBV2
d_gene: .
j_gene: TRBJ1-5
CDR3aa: CASSEQGMYQPQHF
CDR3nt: TGTGCCAGCAGTGAACAGGGAATGTATCAGCCCCAGCATTTT

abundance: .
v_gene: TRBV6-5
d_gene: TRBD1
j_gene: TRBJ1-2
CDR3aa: CASSYGRGNYGYTF
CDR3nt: TGTGCCAGCAGTTACGGCAGGGGGAACTATGGCTACACCTTC

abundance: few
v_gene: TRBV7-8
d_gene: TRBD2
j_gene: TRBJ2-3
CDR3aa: CASSLGFGGSADTQYF
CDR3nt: TGTGCCAGCAGCTTAGGGTTCGGCGGGAGCGCAGATACGCAGTATTTT

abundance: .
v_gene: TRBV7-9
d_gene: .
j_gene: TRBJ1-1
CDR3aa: CASSAPGVGNTEAFF
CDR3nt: TGTGCCAGCAGCGCACCAGGGGTTGGGAACACTGAAGCTTTCTTT

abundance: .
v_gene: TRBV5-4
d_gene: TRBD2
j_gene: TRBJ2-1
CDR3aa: CASSSPGAGTYNEQFF
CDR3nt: TGTGCCAGCAGCTCCCCTGGAGCGGGGACGTACAATGAGCAGTTCTTC